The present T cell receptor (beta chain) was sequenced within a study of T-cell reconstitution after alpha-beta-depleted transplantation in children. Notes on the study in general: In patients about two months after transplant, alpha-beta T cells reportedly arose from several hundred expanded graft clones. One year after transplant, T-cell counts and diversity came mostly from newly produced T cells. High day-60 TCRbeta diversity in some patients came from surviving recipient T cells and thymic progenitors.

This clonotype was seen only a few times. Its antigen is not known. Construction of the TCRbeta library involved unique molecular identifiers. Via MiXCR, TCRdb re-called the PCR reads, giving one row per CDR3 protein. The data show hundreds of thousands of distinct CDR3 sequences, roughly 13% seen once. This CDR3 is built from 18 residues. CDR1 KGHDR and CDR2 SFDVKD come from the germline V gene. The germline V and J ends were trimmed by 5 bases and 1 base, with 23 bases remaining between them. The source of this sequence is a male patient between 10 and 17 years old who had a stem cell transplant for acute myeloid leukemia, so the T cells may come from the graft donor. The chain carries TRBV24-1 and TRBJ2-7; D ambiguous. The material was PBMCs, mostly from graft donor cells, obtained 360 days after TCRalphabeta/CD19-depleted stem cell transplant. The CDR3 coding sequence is TGTGCCACCAGTGTTCGGTGGGCGGAACCAAACGAATCCTACGAGCAGTACTTC. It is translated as CATSVRWAEPNESYEQYF.